The sequence of this TCR beta chain was determined in a study of T cell repertoires in cytomegalovirus infection. Study details: CMV epitopes, recently identified HLA-C-restricted and well-studied HLA-B-restricted, were used. Points from the study as a whole: Dominating the ex vivo response were TCR beta clonotypes that were CMV-specific and HLA-C-restricted. Based on cumulative public TCR beta family frequency, carriers of CMV plus the relevant HLA were identified.

The CDR3 loop spans 14 amino acids. The ends lost 5 bases at V and 3 bases at J; junction bases unmatched: 2. CDR1 is SGHTA and CDR2 is FQGNSA in the germline V gene. MiXCR was run by TCRdb on the reads, yielding one entry per CDR3 protein. Among 300,000 to 400,000 distinct CDR3 sequences listed, just under 30% were seen once. This clonotype has ten or more counts. What it binds is unknown. The sequence was collected from a human donor in good health (CMV status not recorded). Some clones in this sample may be carry-over from other donors' samples. The chain has TRBV7-2 and TRBJ2-5; 11 bases are shared with TRBD2. Sequencing used cultured PBMCs, obtained from culture after CMV antigen stimulation. This CDR3 is CASSPGLAEETQYF. CDR3 sequence (DNA): TGTGCCAGCAGCCCGGGACTAGCGGAAGAGACCCAGTACTTC. Full variable domain (remainder filled in from reference TRBV7-2 and TRBJ2-5): GAGVSQSPSNKVTEKGKDVELRCDPISGHTALYWYRQSLGQGLEFLIYFQGNSAPDKSGLPSDRFSAERTGGSVSTLTIQRTQQEDSAVYLCASSPGLAEETQYFGPGTRLLVL.